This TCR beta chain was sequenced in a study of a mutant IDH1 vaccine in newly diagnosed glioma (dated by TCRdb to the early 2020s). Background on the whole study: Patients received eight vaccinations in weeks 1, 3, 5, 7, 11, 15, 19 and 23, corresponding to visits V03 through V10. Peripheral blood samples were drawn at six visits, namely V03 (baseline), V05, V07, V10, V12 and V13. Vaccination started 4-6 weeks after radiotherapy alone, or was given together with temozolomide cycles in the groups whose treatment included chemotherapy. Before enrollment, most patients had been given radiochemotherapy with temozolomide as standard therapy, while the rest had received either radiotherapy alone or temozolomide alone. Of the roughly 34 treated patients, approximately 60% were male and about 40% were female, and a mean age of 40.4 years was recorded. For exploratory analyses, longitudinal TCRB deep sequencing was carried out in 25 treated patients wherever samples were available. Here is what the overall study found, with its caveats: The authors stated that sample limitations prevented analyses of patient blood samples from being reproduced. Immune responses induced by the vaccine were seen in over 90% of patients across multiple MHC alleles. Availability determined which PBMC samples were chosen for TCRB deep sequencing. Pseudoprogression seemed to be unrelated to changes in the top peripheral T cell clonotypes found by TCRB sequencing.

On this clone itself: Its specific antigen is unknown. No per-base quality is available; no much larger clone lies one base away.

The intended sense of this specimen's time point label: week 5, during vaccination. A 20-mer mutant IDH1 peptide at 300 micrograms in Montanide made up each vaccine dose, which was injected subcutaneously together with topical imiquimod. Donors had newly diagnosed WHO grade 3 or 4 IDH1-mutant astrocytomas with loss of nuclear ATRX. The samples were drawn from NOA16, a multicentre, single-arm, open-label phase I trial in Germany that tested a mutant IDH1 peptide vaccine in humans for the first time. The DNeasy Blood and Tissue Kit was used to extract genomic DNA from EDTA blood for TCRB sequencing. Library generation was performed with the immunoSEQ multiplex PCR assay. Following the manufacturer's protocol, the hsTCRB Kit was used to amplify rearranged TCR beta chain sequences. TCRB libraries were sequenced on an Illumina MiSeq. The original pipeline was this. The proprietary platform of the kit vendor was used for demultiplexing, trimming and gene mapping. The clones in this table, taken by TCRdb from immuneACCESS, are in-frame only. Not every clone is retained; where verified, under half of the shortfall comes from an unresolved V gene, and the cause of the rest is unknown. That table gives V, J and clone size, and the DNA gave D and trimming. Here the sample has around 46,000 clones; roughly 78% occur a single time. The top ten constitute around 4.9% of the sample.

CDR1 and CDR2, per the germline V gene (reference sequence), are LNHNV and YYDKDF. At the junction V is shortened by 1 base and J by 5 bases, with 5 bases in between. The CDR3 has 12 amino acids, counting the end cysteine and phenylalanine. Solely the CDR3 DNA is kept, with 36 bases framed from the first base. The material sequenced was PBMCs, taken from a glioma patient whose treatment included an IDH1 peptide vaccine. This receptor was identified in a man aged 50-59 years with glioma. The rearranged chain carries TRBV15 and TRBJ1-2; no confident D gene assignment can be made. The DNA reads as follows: TGTGCCACCAGCAGAGTTACATATGGCTACACCTTC. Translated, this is CATSRVTYGYTF.